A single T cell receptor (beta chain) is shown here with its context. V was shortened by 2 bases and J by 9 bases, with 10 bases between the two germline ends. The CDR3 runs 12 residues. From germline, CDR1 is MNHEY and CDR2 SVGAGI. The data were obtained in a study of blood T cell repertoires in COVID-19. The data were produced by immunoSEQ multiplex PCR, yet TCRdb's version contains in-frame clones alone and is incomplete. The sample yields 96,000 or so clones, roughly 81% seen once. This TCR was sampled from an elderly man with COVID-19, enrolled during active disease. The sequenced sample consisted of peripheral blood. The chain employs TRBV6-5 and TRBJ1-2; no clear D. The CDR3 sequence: CASSYEGFSYTF. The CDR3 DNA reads TGTGCCAGCAGTTACGAGGGTTTTAGCTACACCTTC.